This entry concerns a single TCR beta chain. Its antigen is unknown. CDR1 is MDHEN and CDR2 is SYDVKM in the germline V gene. The CDR3 runs 15 residues. Trimming pared 5 bases from V and 3 bases from J, leaving 17 bases between. The data are from a study of T cell responses to AZD1222 COVID-19 vaccine. The study, taken as a whole, reports: White British ancestry dominated among donors, who included more females, and clonal diversity was possibly underestimated. Increases in Spike-specific TCR breadth and depth were seen after two AZD1222 doses. Along spike, vaccine-associated CD4 TCRs were found throughout, with dominance at 160-218 and 743-854.

The assay was immunoSEQ multiplex PCR, and TCRdb's table has in-frame clones only and misses some. In the table there are about 190,000 clones, 90% to 95% of which are singletons. The receptor was derived from an adult in good health. Sequencing was performed on peripheral blood, taken on day 0 of AZD1222 vaccination. The rearrangement uses TRBV28 and TRBJ2-7; D assignment may be TRBD1 or TRBD2 (7 bases each). CDR3 residues: CASSSRGGPNYEQYF. The DNA for the CDR3 is TGTGCCAGCAGTAGCAGGGGGGGGCCTAACTACGAGCAGTACTTC. Looking up the rest from reference TRBV28 and TRBJ2-7 gives the full variable domain: DVKVTQSSRYLVKRTGEKVFLECVQDMDHENMFWYRQDPGLGLRLIYFSYDVKMKEKGDIPEGYSVSREKKERFSLILESASTNQTSMYLCASSSRGGPNYEQYFGPGTRLTVT.